This T cell receptor (beta chain) was identified during a study of OX40 agonist ivuxolimab in advanced cancers. The study in broad terms: Ivuxolimab was an agonistic, fully human IgG2 monoclonal antibody directed against OX40 (CD134), a costimulatory receptor. Patients were allowed to have had prior anti-PD-1, anti-PD-L1 or anti-CTLA-4 therapy, and roughly two fifths of the dose-escalation patients had been treated with checkpoint inhibitors. Intravenous ivuxolimab was administered to patients every 2 weeks at six dose levels: 0.01, 0.1, 0.3, 1.5, 3 and 10 mg/kg. The paper reports the monotherapy dose-escalation portion (N = 52 patients) of the phase I ivuxolimab trial. In the dose-escalation cohort, 70% to 85% of patients were male, and the mean age was 60 years with a range of roughly 23 to 79. Among the roughly 52 dose-escalation patients, about 19 had hepatocellular carcinoma, around 15 melanoma, 9 renal cell carcinoma and 9 head and neck cancer. Peripheral TCRbeta sequencing aimed to test whether ivuxolimab altered TCR sequence diversity and caused clonal T-cell expansion. Partial responses occurred in three dose-escalation patients, of whom one had hepatocellular carcinoma and two had cutaneous melanoma. General findings and caveats noted by the study authors: The antigen specificity of the peripheral T cells that underwent clonal expansion was not determined. At doses of 0.1 to 3.0 mg/kg, clonal expansion of both CD4+ and CD8+ blood T cells was observed from baseline to week 6. Low levels of normalized T-cell clonal expansion were also shown by some nonresponding patients. After ivuxolimab, CD8+ T cells had more expanded clones than CD4+ T cells on average. In the 0.1-3.0 mg/kg groups, partial responders were among the patients with the lowest normalized peripheral clonal expansion, particularly in CD8+ T cells.

Genomic DNA was extracted from sorted cells for sequencing of the TCRbeta CDR3 region. The immunoSEQ Assay was used for sequencing of TCRbeta CDR3 regions. TCRdb holds this immuneACCESS table with in-frame rearrangements only. Some clones are missing; in checked studies, unresolved V genes explain under half, and the rest has no known cause. The sample table contains 45,000 to 60,000 clones; only one count was recorded for around nine tenths of them. The ten largest clones capture approximately 10% of the sample. This clone was picked up one time. Its antigen target is currently unknown. No quality values exist for individual bases; no much larger clone is one base distant. From the germline V gene, CDR1 is SNHLY and CDR2 is FYNNEI. After removal of 5 bases from V and 0 bases from J, the junction retains 9 bases not matched to a gene. The CDR3 sequence holds 16 residues, the cysteine and phenylalanine included. The read is trimmed to its CDR3 DNA, 48 bases read in frame from base 1.

The trial excluded patients who had a history of autoimmune disease or who were on systemic immunosuppression. In every dose cohort, peripheral blood was drawn for TCR sequencing at baseline, cycle 4 day 1, and cycle 7 day 1. Samples were obtained from an open-label, multicenter, first-in-human phase I dose-escalation trial of ivuxolimab. Adults with locally advanced or metastatic melanoma, renal cell carcinoma, hepatocellular carcinoma or head and neck squamous cell carcinoma were enrolled in the trial. CD4+ and CD8+ T cells were sorted separately from peripheral blood before TCR sequencing. The specimen comprised CD4+ or CD8+ T cells sorted from blood, sampled in a trial of the OX40 agonist ivuxolimab. The chain was built from TRBV2 and TRBJ1-1, with 7 junctional bases fitting TRBD1. This clonotype was obtained from an adult with an advanced solid tumor such as melanoma, head and neck, liver or kidney cancer. This receptor carries the CDR3 CASSTTAGGVNTEAFF. The DNA sequence reads TGTGCCAGCAGTACTACGGCAGGGGGAGTGAACACTGAAGCTTTCTTT.